This T cell receptor (beta chain) is drawn from a study of T cell clonotyping in hematopoietic cell transplantation. Stated time point: recipient sample about 28 days before transplant, after cytoreduction. TCRdb's table, derived via immunoSEQ multiplex PCR, lists solely in-frame clones and lacks some. Among roughly 48,000 clones listed, approximately 80% were seen once. Looked up from germline, CDR1 is SGHTA and CDR2 is FQGNSA. Trimming removed 1 base from V and 2 bases from J, with 8 bases in between. This CDR3 contains 14 residues. Material: peripheral blood mononuclear cells, obtained before stem cell transplant. The sequence came from a man aged 60-69 years with myelodysplastic syndrome. Some clones in this sample may be carry-over from other donors' samples. J is TRBJ1-2 and V is TRBV7-2; D is ambiguous. The CDR3 DNA is TGTGCCAGCAGCTTAGAGGCGTCAAACTATGGCTACACCTTC. This gives the protein CASSLEASNYGYTF.